This T cell receptor beta chain was found in a study of T cell repertoires in cytomegalovirus infection. At the level of the study: TCR beta signatures that were public indicated CMV infection and matching HLA type. Overall study findings and caveats: Individuals carrying CMV plus the relevant HLA were identified by cumulative frequency of public TCR beta families.

This clonotype has only a few counts. Its antigen is as yet unknown. Via MiXCR, TCRdb re-called the reads, giving one row per CDR3 protein. The table lists about 190,000 distinct CDR3 sequences, 7.5% to 10% of them singletons, with roughly 5% in the top ten. The TCR sequence derives from a human donor in good health (CMV status not recorded). Some clones in this sample may be carry-over from other donors' samples. The specimen was PBMCs.

This CDR3 reads CASSGGQGYTEAFF. The CDR3 DNA follows: TGCGCCAGCAGCGGGGGACAGGGATATACTGAAGCTTTCTTT. V and J are TRBV5-1 and TRBJ1-1, with 9 bases that match TRBD1. CDR1 is SGHRS, CDR2 YFSETQ, per germline. J was trimmed by 5 bases and V by 4 bases; bases with no gene match: 6. There are 14 residues in the CDR3.